Here is one T cell receptor beta chain with its context. Profiled with immunoSEQ multiplex PCR; TCRdb holds only in-frame clones, not every one. The sample consists of roughly 300,000 clones, approximately 81% of them appearing once. The entry originates in a study of blood T cell repertoires in COVID-19. Study as a whole: T cells, B-cell-depleted T cells, or PBMCs supplied cDNA or gDNA.

Sequenced material: peripheral blood. This TCR derives from an older woman with active or convalescent COVID-19.

The DNA for the CDR3 is TGTGCCAGCAGCTTAGTACAGGCAGTGGAGACCCAGTACTTC. It specifies CASSLVQAVETQYF. The chain uses TRBV7-9 and TRBJ2-5; possibly TRBD1 for D (5 bases). Trimming removed 1 base at V and 5 bases at J, with 11 bases between. The CDR3 runs to 14 residues. CDR1 is SEHNR, CDR2 FQNEAQ, per germline (reference sequence).